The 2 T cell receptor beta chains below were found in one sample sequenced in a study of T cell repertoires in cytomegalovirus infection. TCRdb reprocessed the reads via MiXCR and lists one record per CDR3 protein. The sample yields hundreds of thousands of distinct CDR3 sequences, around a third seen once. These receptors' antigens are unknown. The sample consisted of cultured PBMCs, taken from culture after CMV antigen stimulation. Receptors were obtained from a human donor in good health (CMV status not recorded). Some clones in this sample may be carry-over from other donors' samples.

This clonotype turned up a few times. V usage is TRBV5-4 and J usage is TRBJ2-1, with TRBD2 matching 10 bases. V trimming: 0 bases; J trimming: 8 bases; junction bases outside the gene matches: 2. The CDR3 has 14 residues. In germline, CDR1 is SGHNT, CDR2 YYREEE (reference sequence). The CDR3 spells CASSLASGSDEQFF. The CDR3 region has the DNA TGTGCCAGCAGCTTGGCTAGCGGGAGTGATGAGCAGTTCTTC.

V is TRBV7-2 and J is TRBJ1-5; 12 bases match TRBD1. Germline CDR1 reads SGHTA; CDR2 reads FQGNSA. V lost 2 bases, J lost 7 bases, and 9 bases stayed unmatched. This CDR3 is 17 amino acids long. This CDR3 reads CASSLYGTGGLGQPQHF. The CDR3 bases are TGTGCCAGCAGCTTATATGGGACAGGGGGCTTGGGGCAGCCCCAGCATTTT.